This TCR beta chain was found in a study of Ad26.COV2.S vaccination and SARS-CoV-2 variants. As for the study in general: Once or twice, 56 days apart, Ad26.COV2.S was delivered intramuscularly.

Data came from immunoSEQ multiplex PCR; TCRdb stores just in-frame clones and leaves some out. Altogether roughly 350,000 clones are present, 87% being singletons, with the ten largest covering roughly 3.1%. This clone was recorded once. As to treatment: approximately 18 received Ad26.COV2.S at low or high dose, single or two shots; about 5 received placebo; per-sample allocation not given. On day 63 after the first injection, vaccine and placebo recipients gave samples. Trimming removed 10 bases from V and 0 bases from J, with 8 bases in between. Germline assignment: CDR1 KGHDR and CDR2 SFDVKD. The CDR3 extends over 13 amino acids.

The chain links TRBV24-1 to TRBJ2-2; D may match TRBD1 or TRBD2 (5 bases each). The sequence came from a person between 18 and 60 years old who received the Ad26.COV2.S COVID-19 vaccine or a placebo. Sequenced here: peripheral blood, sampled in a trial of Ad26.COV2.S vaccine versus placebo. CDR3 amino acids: CATGDPNTGELFF. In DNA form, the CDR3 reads TGTGCCACAGGGGACCCGAACACCGGGGAGCTGTTTTTT.